This T cell receptor (beta chain) is from a study of shared clonotypes between healthy human individuals. Study at large: CD8 memory received one plate per donor, CD8 naive two, CD4 memory three and CD4 naive three.

CD4+ cells yielded CD45RA+ naive and CD45RA-negative memory subsets. Once extracted for a subset, genomic DNA was divided evenly among several immunoSEQ plates. The protocol was immunoSEQ multiplex PCR, while the TCRdb copy is restricted to in-frame clones and leaves out a portion. The sample includes about 2.3 million clones, approximately 93% of them seen just once. Specimen: naive CD4+ T cells from PBMCs. The subset here: CD45RA+ positively selected. The TCR comes from a young man in good health. Some clones in this sample may be carry-over from other donors' samples.

The CDR3 loop reads CASSQDLTGLSADTQYF. The CDR3 region has the DNA TGTGCCAGCAGCCAAGATCTGACAGGGTTGTCGGCAGATACGCAGTATTTT. This rearrangement joins TRBV4-2 to TRBJ2-3; 7 bases agree with TRBD1. The germline V gene has CDR1 LGHNA and CDR2 YNFKEQ. V shed 0 bases, J shed 4 bases, and the junction held 10 bases outside the gene matches. CDR3 length: 17 residues.